The 25 T cell receptor beta chains given below trace back to one sample, sequenced in a study of T cell responses to AZD1222 COVID-19 vaccine. Only in-frame clones appear in the TCRdb table, and some are missing; sequencing was by immunoSEQ multiplex PCR. The table lists 200,000 to 250,000 clones, around 94% of them singletons. The sequencing here drew on peripheral blood, taken 28 days after the second dose of the MenACWY control vaccine. Receptor source: an adult who received the MenACWY meningococcal vaccine as a control.

V gene TRBV2 combines with J gene TRBJ2-7; 11 bases fit TRBD2. CDR1 is SNHLY, CDR2 FYNNEI, per germline. The CDR3 runs to 16 residues. The V and J ends lost 5 bases and 0 bases, in that order; junction bases with no gene match: 6. In nucleotides, the CDR3 is TGTGCCAGCAGTCAAGGACTAGCGGGTCACTCCTACGAGCAGTACTTC. Protein product: CASSQGLAGHSYEQYF.

This chain connects TRBV7-3 to TRBJ1-1; D unresolved. Deletions cut 5 bases from V and 2 bases from J, with 18 bases between. The CDR3 is 16 amino acids. Looked up from germline, CDR1 is SGHTA and CDR2 is FQGTGA. The CDR3 nucleotides are TGTGCCAGCAGCCTATTGCCAGCAAGCGTTAACACTGAAGCTTTCTTT. Translating it yields CASSLLPASVNTEAFF.

This rearrangement joins TRBV2 to TRBJ1-4, with D perhaps matching TRBD1 (6 bases). CDR3 size: 14 residues. Germline values: CDR1 SNHLY, CDR2 FYNNEI. V lost 4 bases, J lost 5 bases, and 11 bases lay in between. CDR3: CASSVRTANEKLFF. The CDR3 nucleotides read TGTGCCAGCAGTGTGAGGACAGCGAATGAAAAACTGTTTTTT. Full variable domain (outside the CDR3, taken from reference TRBV2 and TRBJ1-4): EPEVTQTPSHQVTQMGQEVILRCVPISNHLYFYWYRQILGQKVEFLVSFYNNEISEKSEIFDDQFSVERPDGSNFTLKIRSTKLEDSAMYFCASSVRTANEKLFFGSGTQLSVL.

The genes are TRBV30 and TRBJ2-2, with 12 bases identical to TRBD2. The J segment lost 4 bases and the V segment lost 3 bases, leaving 3 bases of the junction unmatched. The CDR3 contains 15 residues. Per the germline V gene, CDR1 is GTSNPN and CDR2 is SVGIG (reference sequence). CDR3 loop: CAWSAGLAGTGELFF. CDR3 DNA sequence: TGTGCCTGGAGCGCGGGACTAGCGGGCACCGGGGAGCTGTTTTTT.

This chain joins TRBV4-1 and TRBJ1-2, with D hard to call. CDR1 is MGHRA and CDR2 is YSYEKL in the germline V gene. V lost 1 base and J lost 6, with 6 bases in between. This CDR3 is built from 12 residues. The CDR3 loop is CASSQGLNGYTF. The CDR3 DNA follows: TGCGCCAGCAGCCAAGGACTAAATGGCTACACCTTC.

The rearrangement joins TRBV2 to TRBJ2-7; weak D call: TRBD1 (6 bases). The CDR3 sequence is 13 residues long. V was cut by 6 bases and J by 2 bases, with 11 bases left in between. CDR1 is SNHLY, CDR2 FYNNEI, per germline. CDR3 in amino acids: CASRPDRTYEQYF. In nucleotides, the CDR3 is TGTGCCAGCAGACCTGACAGGACCTACGAGCAGTACTTC.

The V and J genes are TRBV6-5 and TRBJ2-1; 10 nucleotides agree with TRBD2. The germline V gene encodes CDR1 MNHEY and CDR2 SVGAGI. Trimming took 11 bases from V and 2 from J; bases not matched to a gene: 6. The CDR3 contains 14 residues. The CDR3 nucleotides read TGTGCCGGGGGGCTAGCGGGGGCCTACAATGAGCAGTTCTTC. This translates into CAGGLAGAYNEQFF.

The chain couples TRBV7-8 to TRBJ2-3; 11 nucleotides line up with TRBD2. V was clipped by 5 bases and J by 0 bases; unmatched bases: 7. Germline V gene sequence: CDR1 SGHVS, CDR2 FQNEAQ. The CDR3 is 17 residues long. The DNA of the CDR3 is TGTGCCAGCAGCGCACCCCGACTAGCGGGGAGCACAGATACGCAGTATTTT. Translation: CASSAPRLAGSTDTQYF.

The J gene is TRBJ2-4, the V gene TRBV6-6; 10 bases agree with TRBD2. Losses at the gene ends were 5 bases for V and 5 bases for J; bases not matched to a gene: 6. This CDR3 has 15 residues. Germline V CDR1 and CDR2: MNHNY, SVGAGI (reference sequence). CDR3 residues: CASSKPTSGQNIQYF. CDR3 coding DNA: TGTGCCAGCAGTAAACCGACTAGCGGGCAAAACATTCAGTACTTC.

The chain uses TRBV19 and TRBJ1-6, with 7 positions matching TRBD1. The CDR3 length is 15 residues. CDR1 is LNHDA and CDR2 is SQIVND in the germline V gene (reference sequence). The V segment lost 4 bases and the J segment 6 bases; nucleotides outside the gene matches: 6. The CDR3 sequence: CASSTRTGPNSPLHF. As DNA, the CDR3 is TGTGCCAGTAGTACACGGACAGGACCTAATTCACCCCTCCACTTT.

The J gene is TRBJ2-7, the V gene TRBV29-1; D is perhaps TRBD2 (5 bases). The CDR3 consists of 11 residues. CDR1 is SQVTM and CDR2 is ANQGSEA in the germline V gene. The ends were cut back, 6 bases at V and 7 bases at J, with 13 bases in the middle. CDR3 sequence: CSVTLTGEQYF. CDR3 coding DNA: TGCAGCGTCACCCTGACGGGAGAGCAGTACTTC.

V is TRBV6-2 or TRBV6-3 and J is TRBJ1-1, with unresolved D. CDR3 length equals 13 residues. Looked up from germline, CDR1 is MNHEY and CDR2 is SVGEGT. Trimming stripped 4 bases from V and 4 bases from J, with 10 bases between. The CDR3 spells CASSLKRSTEAFF. CDR3 nucleotide sequence: TGTGCCAGCAGTTTGAAGCGGAGCACTGAAGCTTTCTTT.

The chain recombines TRBV4-3 with TRBJ2-7; D unclear. V was pared by 0 bases and J by 3 bases, with 21 bases between. CDR1 is LGHNA, CDR2 YSLEER, per germline. This CDR3 spans 18 amino acids. CDR3 loop: CASSQDSTTPTPSYEQYF. CDR3 DNA sequence: TGCGCCAGCAGCCAAGATTCTACGACCCCGACTCCAAGCTACGAGCAGTACTTC.

V and J are TRBV11-3 and TRBJ2-5; 9 nucleotides align to TRBD1. V dropped 5 bases and J dropped 4; count of bases not matched to a gene: 8. Germline CDR1 and CDR2: SGHNT and YENEEA. CDR3 size: 15 residues. For the CDR3, the DNA is TGTGCCAGCAGCCTGGGGGGACAGGGAAGAGAGACCCAGTACTTC. It is translated as CASSLGGQGRETQYF.

This sequence joins TRBV4-2 and TRBJ2-7; 7 bases fit TRBD1. The CDR3 length is 14 residues. V was clipped by 4 bases and J by 9 bases; unmatched bases: 12. Germline loops: CDR1 LGHNA, CDR2 YNFKEQ. For the CDR3, the DNA is TGTGCCAGCAGCCCCCCAGGGACAGTCCAATTGCAGTACTTC. This gives the protein CASSPPGTVQLQYF.

The chain has TRBV18 and TRBJ2-7; D is ambiguous. CDR1 is KGHSH, CDR2 LQKENI, per germline. This CDR3 has 14 residues. V was clipped by 2 bases and J by 2 bases, with 10 bases between them. The DNA of the CDR3 is TGTGCCAGCTCACCAGATAGCAGGACCTACGAGCAGTACTTC. This translates into CASSPDSRTYEQYF.

V and J are TRBV2 and TRBJ1-1, with a possible D match to TRBD1 (5 bases). Germline V lookup: CDR1 SNHLY, CDR2 FYNNEI. The CDR3 is made up of 13 amino acids. The V end lost 3 bases, the J end lost 7 bases, and 12 bases lay between the germline ends. This chain's CDR3 is CASSDLGDGEAFF. CDR3 sequence (DNA): TGTGCCAGCAGTGACCTGGGGGACGGTGAAGCTTTCTTT.

The CDR3 reads CAWSGQQGIGYTF. For the CDR3, the DNA is TGTGCCTGGAGTGGACAACAGGGGATCGGCTACACCTTC. The V and J genes are TRBV30 and TRBJ1-2; 7 nucleotides align to TRBD1. This CDR3 spans 13 amino acids. Germline V gives CDR1 GTSNPN, CDR2 SVGIG (reference sequence). V lost 1 base, J lost 8 bases, and 7 bases stayed unmatched.

This chain uses TRBV30 with TRBJ2-1; 7 bases align to TRBD1. The CDR3 loop spans 11 amino acids. In germline, CDR1 is GTSNPN, CDR2 SVGIG (reference sequence). Unmatched junction bases numbered 1, after V lost 7 bases and J lost 4 bases. CDR3 sequence reads: CALQGYNEQFF. The CDR3, as DNA: TGTGCCTTACAGGGGTACAATGAGCAGTTCTTC.

Only one count was recorded for this clone. This sequence joins TRBV9 and TRBJ2-7; a possible D gene is TRBD2 (5 bases). Trimming shortened V by 0 bases and J by 2 bases, and 6 bases separated the two germline ends. This CDR3 has 13 amino acids. CDR1 SGDLS and CDR2 YYNGEE come from the germline V gene. The CDR3 loop reads CASSVDGAYEQYF. The DNA for the CDR3 is TGTGCCAGCAGCGTAGACGGGGCCTACGAGCAGTACTTC.

The chain links TRBV28 to TRBJ1-1, with 8 bases that match TRBD1. Germline trimming cut 3 bases from V and 5 bases from J; bases unmatched to any gene: 5. This CDR3 is 14 amino acids long. The germline CDR1 and CDR2 sequences are MDHEN and SYDVKM. Here the CDR3 reads CASSLRTGLTEAFF. In DNA form, the CDR3 reads TGTGCCAGCAGTTTGCGGACAGGGCTGACTGAAGCTTTCTTT.

This clone is a singleton in its sample. V usage is TRBV19 and J usage is TRBJ2-7; D may be TRBD1 (5 bases). V shed 0 bases and J shed 6 bases, with 9 bases lying between them. This CDR3 has 13 amino acids. From germline, CDR1 is LNHDA and CDR2 SQIVND (reference sequence). Here the CDR3 reads CASSIEAGSEQYF. The CDR3 DNA sequence: TGTGCCAGTAGTATAGAAGCAGGGTCCGAGCAGTACTTC. The whole variable domain, remainder taken from reference TRBV19 and TRBJ2-7, is DGGITQSPKYLFRKEGQNVTLSCEQNLNHDAMYWYRQDPGQGLRLIYYSQIVNDFQKGDIAEGYSVSREKKESFPLTVTSAQKNPTAFYLCASSIEAGSEQYFGPGTRLTVT.

The V and J genes are TRBV6-1 and TRBJ1-5, with D possibly being TRBD1 (6 bases). The CDR3 is made up of 14 amino acids. The germline gives CDR1 MNHNS, CDR2 SASEGT. V lost 5 bases to trimming and J lost 1 base, with 9 bases between them. This chain's CDR3 is CASSPQGSNQPQHF. Here the CDR3 DNA reads TGTGCCAGCAGTCCCCAGGGGAGCAATCAGCCCCAGCATTTT.

This rearrangement joins TRBV7-3 to TRBJ2-2; 16 nucleotides agree with TRBD2. The CDR3 length is 19 residues. CDR1 and CDR2 (germline): SGHTA, FQGTGA. With V trimmed by 0 bases and J by 6 bases, 7 bases remained unmatched. The CDR3 is CASSLTPGTSGGASGELFF. The CDR3 DNA reads TGTGCCAGCAGCTTAACCCCCGGGACTAGCGGGGGGGCGTCCGGGGAGCTGTTTTTT.

The rearrangement links TRBV9 to TRBJ1-3; D gene uncertain. Trimming removed 1 base from V and 0 bases from J, with 5 bases in between. CDR3 size: 14 residues. Per germline, CDR1 SGDLS and CDR2 YYNGEE. In nucleotides, the CDR3 is TGTGCCAGCAGCGTACAAATCTCTGGAAACACCATATATTTT. Translation: CASSVQISGNTIYF.